Listed here are 12 T cell receptor beta chains from one sample, sequenced in a study of T cell responses to AZD1222 COVID-19 vaccine. Generated by immunoSEQ multiplex PCR, the TCRdb table keeps only in-frame clones and is missing some. The sample shows more than 85,000 clones, approximately 84% of them seen only once. The source was peripheral blood, collected 28 days after the second AZD1222 dose. Source of these receptors: an adult who received the AZD1222 COVID-19 vaccine.

The rearrangement joins TRBV6-5 to TRBJ1-2; D is possibly TRBD1 (6 bases). Deletions cut 7 bases from V and 4 bases from J, with 16 bases between. The germline V gene encodes CDR1 MNHEY and CDR2 SVGAGI. The CDR3 totals 14 residues. DNA for the CDR3: TGTGCCAGCACCACAGGGCAACCGATCTATGGCTACACCTTC. It is translated as CASTTGQPIYGYTF.

The chain is built from TRBV7-2 and TRBJ2-2, with 14 nucleotides matching TRBD2. V gave up 1 base and J gave up 5 bases; unmatched junction bases: 9. The CDR3 is 19 residues long. The germline V gene encodes CDR1 SGHTA and CDR2 FQGNSA. The CDR3 is CASSLVGLAGGTGTGELFF. The DNA for the CDR3 is TGTGCCAGCAGCTTAGTAGGACTAGCGGGAGGAACAGGAACCGGGGAGCTGTTTTTT.

The chain uses TRBV5-6 and TRBJ2-7; D is ambiguous. Germline assignment: CDR1 SGHDT and CDR2 YYEEEE. The CDR3 extends over 12 amino acids. V gave up 4 bases and J gave up 6 bases, with 11 bases separating them. The CDR3 region has the DNA TGTGCCAGCAGCATCCGGAGTATCGAGCAGTACTTC. Amino acids: CASSIRSIEQYF.

This clone appeared a single time. The J gene is TRBJ2-7, the V gene TRBV25-1, with D unresolved. V lost 6 bases and J lost 3, with 9 bases in between. The CDR3 runs 12 residues. CDR1 and CDR2 from the germline V gene are MGHDK and SYGVNS. CDR3 in amino acids: CASSGNYYEQYF. In DNA, the CDR3 is TGTGCCAGCAGCGGAAACTACTACGAGCAGTACTTC.

The gene calls are TRBV7-2 and TRBJ2-7; D perhaps matches TRBD2 (5 bases). V gave up 4 bases and J gave up 0 bases, with 7 bases separating them. Looked up from germline, CDR1 is SGHTA and CDR2 is FQGNSA. The CDR3 is 13 residues long. The CDR3 region has the DNA TGTGCCAGCAGCTCCGGACTCTCCTACGAGCAGTACTTC. It is translated as CASSSGLSYEQYF.

The V call is TRBV25-1, the J call TRBJ2-1, with no clear D. The V end was cut by 5 bases, the J end by 10 bases, with 12 bases between. The CDR3 length is 12 residues. CDR1 is MGHDK, CDR2 SYGVNS, per germline. CDR3 DNA: TGTGCCAGCAGTCGAACCCGTTTCGAGCAGTTCTTC. Its translation: CASSRTRFEQFF.

The rearrangement uses TRBV6-2 or TRBV6-3 and TRBJ2-7; D is unresolved. The CDR3 spans 13 residues. Germline values: CDR1 MNHEY, CDR2 SVGEGT. V was pared by 6 bases and J by 6 bases, with 15 bases between. The DNA of the CDR3 is TGTGCCAGCAGATACCTGGGCAACGGCGAGCAGTACTTC. Encoded protein: CASRYLGNGEQYF.

The genes are TRBV5-3 and TRBJ2-3, with D perhaps matching TRBD1 (6 bases). TRBV5-3 is placed among ORFs of uncertain function. The CDR3 consists of 16 residues. Trimming took 2 bases from V and 1 from J, leaving 14 bases between them. CDR3 bases: TGTGCCAGAAGCTTTTTATGGGGGCCAGGCACAGATACGCAGTATTTT. This codes for CARSFLWGPGTDTQYF.

The gene calls are TRBV30 and TRBJ1-1; no definite D call. This CDR3 comprises 12 residues. In germline, CDR1 is GTSNPN, CDR2 SVGIG (reference sequence). V was pared by 1 base and J by 7 bases, with 10 bases between. CDR3 sequence (DNA): TGTGCCTGGAGTGCCAGAACCGGTGAAGCTTTCTTT. Translated: CAWSARTGEAFF.

The chain joins TRBV7-2 to TRBJ2-2, with 7 nucleotides matching TRBD2. The CDR3 sequence is 15 residues long. CDR1 SGHTA and CDR2 FQGNSA come from the germline V gene. The V gene end was trimmed by 5 bases and the J gene end by 5 bases; junction bases not matched to a gene: 8. The CDR3 DNA sequence: TGTGCCAGCAGCCTGGGGGGGAGTGTGACCGGGGAGCTGTTTTTT. Protein sequence: CASSLGGSVTGELFF.

The J gene is TRBJ2-3, the V gene TRBV11-1; D may match TRBD1 or TRBD2 (5 bases each). The CDR3 sequence is 14 residues long. Trimming took off 5 bases at V and 0 bases at J, with 9 bases between the two ends. CDR1 is SGHAT and CDR2 is FQDESV in the germline V gene (reference sequence). CDR3 loop: CASSHGDSTDTQYF. The CDR3 DNA reads TGTGCCAGCAGCCATGGGGACAGCACAGATACGCAGTATTTT.

The chain carries TRBV7-9 and TRBJ2-7; a weak D match, TRBD2 (6 bases). This CDR3 region has 14 residues. The V gene's germline CDR1 is SEHNR and CDR2 FQNEAQ (reference sequence). Deletions cut 3 bases from V and 9 bases from J, with 18 bases between. DNA of the CDR3: TGTGCCAGCAGCTTTGATGGTGGGACTTTGATGCAGTACTTC. Translation gives CASSFDGGTLMQYF. Full variable domain (remainder filled in from reference TRBV7-9 and TRBJ2-7): DTGVSQNPRHKITKRGQNVTFRCDPISEHNRLYWYRQTLGQGPEFLTYFQNEAQLEKSRLLSDRFSAERPKGSFSTLEIQRTEQGDSAMYLCASSFDGGTLMQYFGPGTRLTVT.